What follows are 26 T cell receptor beta chains derived from one specimen sequenced in a study of metastatic and nonmetastatic thyroid tumors. TCRdb re-called the PCR reads through MiXCR. In the table there are around 22,000 clones, roughly 19% of which are singletons. There were no patients who had received any treatment before thyroid surgery. The material sequenced was blood. All receptors come from a male donor with papillary thyroid cancer or a benign thyroid nodule (not recorded which). Some clones in this sample may be carry-over from other donors' samples.

This clone has at least ten counts. The chain combines TRBV10-3 with TRBJ1-1; D perhaps matches TRBD1 (6 bases). This CDR3 spans 16 amino acids. The V and J ends lost 1 base and 0 bases respectively, with 12 bases between them. Germline V gene data show CDR1 as ENHRY and CDR2 as SYGVKD. As DNA, the CDR3 is TGTGCCATCAGTGAGTACCCGGGACACTTGAACACTGAAGCTTTCTTT. Encoded protein: CAISEYPGHLNTEAFF.

The table lists this clone with a few counts. The chain links TRBV12-3 or TRBV12-4 to TRBJ1-2, with unresolved D. The CDR3 sequence is 15 residues long. The V end lost 4 bases, the J end lost 3 bases, and 15 bases lay between the germline ends. In DNA, the CDR3 is TGTGCCAGCAGTTACGGCCGTTATGGGGACTATGGCTACACCTTC. This encodes CASSYGRYGDYGYTF.

The gene calls are TRBV4-1 and TRBJ2-2; no firm D call. This CDR3 has 13 amino acids. V dropped 3 bases and J dropped 5 bases, with 7 bases sitting between them. Germline CDR1 is MGHRA and CDR2 is YSYEKL. DNA for the CDR3: TGCGCCAGCAGCCAGCACGGGACCGGGGAGCTGTTTTTT. It codes for CASSQHGTGELFF.

The sample holds many counts of this clone. The gene calls are TRBV9 and TRBJ1-1; tentatively, D is TRBD1 (5 bases). CDR3 length: 13 residues. Trimming removed 5 bases from V and 0 bases from J, with 8 bases in between. The germline V gene has CDR1 SGDLS and CDR2 YYNGEE. CDR3 protein: CASSPTVNTEAFF. CDR3 nucleotide sequence: TGTGCCAGCAGTCCGACAGTGAACACTGAAGCTTTCTTT.

In this sample, this clone turned up a few times. V usage is TRBV2 and J usage is TRBJ1-6; maybe TRBD1 (6 bases). Germline CDR1 is SNHLY and CDR2 is FYNNEI. The CDR3 is 15 residues long. The germline V and J ends were trimmed by 0 bases and 7 bases, with 10 bases remaining between them. CDR3 sequence: CASSEAGGRNSPLHF. The CDR3 bases are TGTGCCAGCAGTGAAGCGGGGGGGCGGAATTCACCCCTCCACTTT.

Regarding this clone: Other DNA sequences within the sample encode an identical CDR3. The rearrangement links TRBV7-3 to TRBJ2-3; perhaps D is TRBD1 or TRBD2 (5 bases each). V was cut by 8 bases and J by 9 bases, with 18 bases left in between. Germline values: CDR1 SGHTA, CDR2 FQGTGA. The CDR3 loop spans 13 amino acids. CDR3 sequence (DNA): TGTGCCAGCGCCCTGATCCGGGGCGACACGCAGTATTTT. It specifies CASALIRGDTQYF.

This clone has a count of ten or more. The V and J genes are TRBV5-6 and TRBJ1-6; maybe TRBD1 (6 bases). This CDR3 contains 14 residues. The germline V and J ends were trimmed by 3 bases and 10 bases, with 14 bases remaining between them. Looked up from germline, CDR1 is SGHDT and CDR2 is YYEEEE. This chain's CDR3 is CASSWGAGDSPLHF. In nucleotides, the CDR3 is TGTGCCAGCAGCTGGGGGGCAGGGGACTCACCCCTCCACTTT.

This clone is medium-sized by share. The V gene is TRBV6-1, the J gene TRBJ1-2; D is undetermined. Trimming cost V 7 bases and J 4 bases, with 10 bases left between them. Germline CDR1 and CDR2: MNHNS and SASEGT. This CDR3 comprises 12 residues. The CDR3 coding sequence is TGTGCCAGCACCAATTCAGGCTATGGCTACACCTTC. It specifies CASTNSGYGYTF.

The chain has TRBV7-9 and TRBJ2-7, with unresolved D. CDR1 SEHNR and CDR2 FQNEAQ come from the germline V gene (reference sequence). The CDR3 totals 15 residues. The V end was cut by 0 bases, the J end by 5 bases, with 14 bases between. Written as DNA, the CDR3 is TGTGCCAGCAGCTTAGCAGGTGGGCCCACCCACGAGCAGTACTTC. Its translation: CASSLAGGPTHEQYF.

This clone was seen just once. The chain uses TRBV5-1 and TRBJ2-3; no definite D call. There are 16 residues in the CDR3. Germline CDR1 is SGHRS and CDR2 is YFSETQ. Deletions cut 1 base from V and 6 bases from J, with 18 bases between. CDR3 nucleotide sequence: TGCGCCAGCAGCTTGAGCCCAGTCCGCGGAATCGATACGCAGTATTTT. This translates into CASSLSPVRGIDTQYF.

V and J are TRBV29-1 and TRBJ1-2; TRBD1 aligns across 8 bases. The germline gives CDR1 SQVTM, CDR2 ANQGSEA. The J segment lost 2 bases and the V segment lost 5 bases, leaving 1 base of the junction unmatched. This CDR3 contains 12 residues. The chain's CDR3 is CSVTGGNYGYTF. In DNA form, the CDR3 reads TGCAGCGTTACAGGGGGGAACTATGGCTACACCTTC. The entire variable domain, with the rest obtained from reference TRBV29-1 and TRBJ1-2, is as follows: SAVISQKPSRDICQRGTSLTIQCQVDSQVTMMFWYRQQPGQSLTLIATANQGSEATYESGFVIDKFPISRPNLTFSTLTVSNMSPEDSSIYLCSVTGGNYGYTFGSGTRLTVV.

The chain carries TRBV9 and TRBJ1-2; possible D gene TRBD1, 5 bases. The CDR3 is 14 amino acids. CDR1 is SGDLS and CDR2 is YYNGEE in the germline V gene. Trimming left V 0 bases short and J 4 bases short, with 10 bases between. The CDR3 bases are TGTGCCAGCAGCGTAGCTACAGGTAGCTATGGCTACACCTTC. Protein product: CASSVATGSYGYTF. Together with reference TRBV9 and TRBJ1-2, the CDR3 gives the full variable domain: DSGVTQTPKHLITATGQRVTLRCSPRSGDLSVYWYQQSLDQGLQFLIQYYNGEERAKGNILERFSAQQFPDLHSELNLSSLELGDSALYFCASSVATGSYGYTFGSGTRLTVV.

This clone was seen ten or more times. A read error is possible here, since a much larger clone lies one base away. This chain joins TRBV6-1 and TRBJ2-5, with TRBD2 identical over 9 bases. Germline CDR1 and CDR2: MNHNS and SASEGT. The CDR3 totals 14 residues. The CDR3 region is CASSLAGVGETQCF. CDR3 DNA sequence: TGTGCCAGCAGTTTAGCGGGAGTAGGGGAGACCCAGTGCTTC.

This clone was seen many times. J is TRBJ2-1 and V is TRBV7-9, with D tentatively TRBD1 or TRBD2 (5 bases each). Trimming left V 3 bases short and J 9 bases short, with 18 bases between. There are 15 residues in the CDR3. The V gene's germline CDR1 is SEHNR and CDR2 FQNEAQ (reference sequence). CDR3 nucleotides: TGTGCCAGCAGCTTTGCAGGGACCGTCGCGGGTGAGCAGTTCTTC. Protein: CASSFAGTVAGEQFF.

This rearrangement joins TRBV6-1 to TRBJ1-2, with D possibly being TRBD1 (5 bases). V was trimmed by 7 bases and J by 13 bases, leaving 25 bases between them. Per germline, CDR1 MNHNS and CDR2 SASEGT. This CDR3 has 14 amino acids. CDR3 in DNA: TGTGCCAGCACTGCCACCGGGACGGGGTATGTCTTCACCTTC. Its protein product is CASTATGTGYVFTF.

At least ten counts were recorded for this clone. The rearrangement joins TRBV20-1 to TRBJ1-2, with D tentatively TRBD1 (6 bases). Trimming shortened V by 1 base and J by 2 bases, and 17 bases separated the two germline ends. Germline CDR1 reads DFQATT; CDR2 reads SNEGSKA (reference sequence). The CDR3 is made up of 16 amino acids. The CDR3 sequence is CSARGGGGELNYGYTF. In DNA form, the CDR3 reads TGCAGTGCTAGAGGGGGAGGGGGGGAATTAAACTATGGCTACACCTTC.

This clone was found many times. The CDR3 region has the DNA TGTGCCTGGAGGCAGGGTGCCTCACCCCTCCACTTT. Its translation: CAWRQGASPLHF. The chain couples TRBV30 to TRBJ1-6, with TRBD1 as a possible D gene (5 bases). The CDR3 is 12 residues long. Germline CDR1 is GTSNPN and CDR2 is SVGIG (reference sequence). V lost 3 bases to trimming and J lost 10 bases, with 10 bases between them.

At least ten counts were recorded for this clone. J is TRBJ2-3 and V is TRBV6-1, with TRBD1 as a possible D gene (5 bases). The CDR3 spans 12 residues. The germline V gene encodes CDR1 MNHNS and CDR2 SASEGT. Trimming removed 7 bases from V and 15 bases from J, with 20 bases in between. CDR3 protein: CASTADRGSSYF. In nucleotides, the CDR3 is TGTGCCAGCACCGCCGACAGAGGTAGTTCATATTTT.

This clone has a count of ten or more. At one of its ends the junction is not consistent with the germline gene, which may arise from a read error. Other nucleotide sequences from this sample produce the same CDR3. The chain recombines TRBV9 with TRBJ2-3; a weak D match, TRBD1 (5 bases). Per germline, CDR1 SGDLS and CDR2 YYNGEE. The CDR3 runs to 15 residues. Written as DNA, the CDR3 is TGTGCCAGCAGCTACTATGACAGTGGCAGAGATACGCAGTACTTT. Protein sequence: CASSYYDSGRDTQYF.

Concerning this clone itself: The junction does not match germline at one end; this may be a read error. The rearrangement links TRBV25-1 to TRBJ2-2; a possible D gene is TRBD2 (6 bases). This CDR3 region has 13 residues. From germline, CDR1 is MGHDK and CDR2 SYGVNS. CDR3 in DNA: TGTGCCACCAGTTCACTAGCAGCCGGGGAGCTGTTTTTT. It specifies CATSSLAAGELFF.

This clone has at least ten counts. The chain uses TRBV18 and TRBJ2-7; D gene ambiguous. The CDR3 sequence is 15 residues long. Germline values: CDR1 KGHSH, CDR2 LQKENI. Trimming removed 0 bases from V and 1 base from J, with 10 bases in between. CDR3 in DNA: TGTGCCAGCTCACCACCGTTACCGGAGTCCTACGAGCAGTACTTC. Its translation: CASSPPLPESYEQYF.

By share, this clone counts as medium-sized. The chain carries TRBV28 and TRBJ2-2; D gene unclear. Trimming stripped 0 bases from V and 4 bases from J, with 6 bases between. This CDR3 comprises 14 residues. Germline CDR1 and CDR2: MDHEN and SYDVKM. The CDR3 is CASSLWASTGELFF. DNA for the CDR3: TGTGCCAGCAGTTTATGGGCCAGCACCGGGGAGCTGTTTTTT. Full variable domain (remainder filled in from reference TRBV28 and TRBJ2-2): DVKVTQSSRYLVKRTGEKVFLECVQDMDHENMFWYRQDPGLGLRLIYFSYDVKMKEKGDIPEGYSVSREKKERFSLILESASTNQTSMYLCASSLWASTGELFFGEGSRLTVL.

In this sample, this clone is medium-sized. V and J are TRBV28 and TRBJ2-7; D is perhaps TRBD1 (7 bases). The V end was cut by 5 bases, the J end by 5 bases, with 19 bases between. This CDR3 spans 15 amino acids. Germline assignment: CDR1 MDHEN and CDR2 SYDVKM. The DNA of the CDR3 is TGTGCCAGCAGTGCCCGACAGGGAGGCAAGGACGAGCAGTACTTC. Amino acids: CASSARQGGKDEQYF.

By share, this clone ranks as medium-sized. This chain joins TRBV27 and TRBJ2-3; 8 nucleotides align to TRBD1. V was pared by 3 bases and J by 3 bases, with 5 bases of the junction left unmatched. CDR1 and CDR2 from the germline V gene are MNHEY and SMNVEV (reference sequence). The CDR3 spans 15 residues. The CDR3 bases are TGTGCCAGCAGTTTCAGGGGGCGCGGGACAGATACGCAGTATTTT. This encodes CASSFRGRGTDTQYF.

This clone was seen only a few times. The rearrangement links TRBV6-2 or TRBV6-3 to TRBJ2-7; D not resolved. Germline V lookup: CDR1 MNHEY, CDR2 SVGEGT. The CDR3 contains 14 residues. Trimming left V 2 bases short and J 3 bases short, with 11 bases between. The CDR3 DNA reads as TGTGCCAGCAGTTACCGGCACACCGACTACGAGCAGTACTTC. It translates to CASSYRHTDYEQYF.

The chain uses TRBV15 and TRBJ2-3, with no clear D. The CDR3 consists of 13 residues. V lost 0 bases and J lost 6, with 7 bases in between. Germline V CDR1 and CDR2: LNHNV, YYDKDF (reference sequence). DNA of the CDR3: TGTGCCACCAGCAGAGACAGAGCGGATACGCAGTATTTT. Translated, it gives CATSRDRADTQYF.